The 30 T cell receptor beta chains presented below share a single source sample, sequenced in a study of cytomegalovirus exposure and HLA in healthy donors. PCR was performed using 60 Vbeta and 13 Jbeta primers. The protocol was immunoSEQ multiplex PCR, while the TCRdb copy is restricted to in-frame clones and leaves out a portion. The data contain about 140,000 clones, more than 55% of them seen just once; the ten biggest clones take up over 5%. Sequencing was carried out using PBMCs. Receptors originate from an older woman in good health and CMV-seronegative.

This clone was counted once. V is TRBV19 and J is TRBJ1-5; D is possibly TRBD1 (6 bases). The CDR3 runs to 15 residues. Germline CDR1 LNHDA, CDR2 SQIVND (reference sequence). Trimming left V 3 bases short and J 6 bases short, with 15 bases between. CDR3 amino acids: CASSIGQRGSQPQHF. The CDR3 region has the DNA TGTGCCAGTAGTATTGGACAGCGGGGTTCTCAGCCCCAGCATTTT. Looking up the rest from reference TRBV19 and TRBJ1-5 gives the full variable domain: DGGITQSPKYLFRKEGQNVTLSCEQNLNHDAMYWYRQDPGQGLRLIYYSQIVNDFQKGDIAEGYSVSREKKESFPLTVTSAQKNPTAFYLCASSIGQRGSQPQHFGDGTRLSIL.

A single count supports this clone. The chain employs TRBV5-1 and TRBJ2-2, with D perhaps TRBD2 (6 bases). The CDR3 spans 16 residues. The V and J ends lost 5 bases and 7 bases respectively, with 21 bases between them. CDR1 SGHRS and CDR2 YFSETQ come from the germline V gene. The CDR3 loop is CASREGSGSRDGELFF. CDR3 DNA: TGCGCCAGCAGGGAGGGGAGCGGATCGCGGGACGGGGAGCTGTTTTTT.

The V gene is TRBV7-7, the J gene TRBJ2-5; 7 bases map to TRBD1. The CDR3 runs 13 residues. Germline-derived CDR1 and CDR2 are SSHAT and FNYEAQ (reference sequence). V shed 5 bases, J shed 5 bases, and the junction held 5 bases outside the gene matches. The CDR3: CASSPDRAETQYF. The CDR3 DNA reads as TGTGCCAGCAGCCCAGACAGGGCGGAGACCCAGTACTTC.

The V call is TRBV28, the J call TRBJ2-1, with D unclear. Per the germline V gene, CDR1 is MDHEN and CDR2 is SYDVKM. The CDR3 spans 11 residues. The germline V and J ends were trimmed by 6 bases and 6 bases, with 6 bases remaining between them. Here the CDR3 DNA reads TGTGCCAGCAGACTCATCAATGAGCAGTTCTTC. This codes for CASRLINEQFF.

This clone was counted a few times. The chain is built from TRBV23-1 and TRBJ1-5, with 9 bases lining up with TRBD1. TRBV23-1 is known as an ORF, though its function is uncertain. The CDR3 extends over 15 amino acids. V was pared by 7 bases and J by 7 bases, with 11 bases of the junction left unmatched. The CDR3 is CASTPMTGTGQPQHF. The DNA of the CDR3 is TGCGCCAGCACCCCCATGACAGGGACAGGGCAGCCCCAGCATTTT.

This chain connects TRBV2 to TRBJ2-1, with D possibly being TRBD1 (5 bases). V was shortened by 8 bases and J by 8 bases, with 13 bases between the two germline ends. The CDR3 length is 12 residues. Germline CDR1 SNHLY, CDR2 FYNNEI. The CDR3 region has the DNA TGTGCCAGCGGGGCTTCCTGGGATGAGCAGTTCTTC. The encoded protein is CASGASWDEQFF.

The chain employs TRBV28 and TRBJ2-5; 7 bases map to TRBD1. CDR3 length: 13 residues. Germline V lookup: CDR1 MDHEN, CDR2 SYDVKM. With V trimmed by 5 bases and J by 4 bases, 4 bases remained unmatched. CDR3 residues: CASSPTGRETQYF. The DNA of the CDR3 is TGTGCCAGCAGTCCGACAGGGAGAGAGACCCAGTACTTC. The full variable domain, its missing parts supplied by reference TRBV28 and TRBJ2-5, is DVKVTQSSRYLVKRTGEKVFLECVQDMDHENMFWYRQDPGLGLRLIYFSYDVKMKEKGDIPEGYSVSREKKERFSLILESASTNQTSMYLCASSPTGRETQYFGPGTRLLVL.

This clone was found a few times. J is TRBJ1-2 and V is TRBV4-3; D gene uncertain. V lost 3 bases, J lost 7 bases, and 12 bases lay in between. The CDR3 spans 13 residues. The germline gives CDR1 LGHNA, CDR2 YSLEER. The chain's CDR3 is CASSHRGLGGYTF. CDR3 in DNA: TGCGCCAGCAGCCACCGAGGCCTGGGTGGCTACACCTTC.

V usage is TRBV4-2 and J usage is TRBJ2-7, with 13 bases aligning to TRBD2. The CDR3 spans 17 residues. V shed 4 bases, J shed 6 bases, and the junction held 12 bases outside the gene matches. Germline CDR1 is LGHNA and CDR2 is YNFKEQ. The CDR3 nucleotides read TGTGCCAGCAGCCCCGGGACTAGCGGGACTGGGGCGGGCGAGCAGTACTTC. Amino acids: CASSPGTSGTGAGEQYF.

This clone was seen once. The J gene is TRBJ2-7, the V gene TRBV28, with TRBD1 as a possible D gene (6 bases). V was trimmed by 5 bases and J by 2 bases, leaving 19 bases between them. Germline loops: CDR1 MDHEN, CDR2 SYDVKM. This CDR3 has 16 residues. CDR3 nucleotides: TGTGCCAGCAGTCCTCCGAGGACAGTCGTAACCTACGAGCAGTACTTC. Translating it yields CASSPPRTVVTYEQYF.

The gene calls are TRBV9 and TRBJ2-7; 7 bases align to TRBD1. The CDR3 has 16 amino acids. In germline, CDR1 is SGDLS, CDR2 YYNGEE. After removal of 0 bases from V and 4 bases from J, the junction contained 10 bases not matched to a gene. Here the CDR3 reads CASSVGGDRVSYEQYF. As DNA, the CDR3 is TGTGCCAGCAGCGTAGGTGGTGACAGGGTTAGTTACGAGCAGTACTTC.

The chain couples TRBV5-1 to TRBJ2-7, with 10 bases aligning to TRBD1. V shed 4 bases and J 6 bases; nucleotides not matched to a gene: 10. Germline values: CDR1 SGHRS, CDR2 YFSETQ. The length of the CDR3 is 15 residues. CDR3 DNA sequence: TGCGCCAGCAGCCGGAGCGGGACAGGGGACACCGAGCAGTACTTC. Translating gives CASSRSGTGDTEQYF.

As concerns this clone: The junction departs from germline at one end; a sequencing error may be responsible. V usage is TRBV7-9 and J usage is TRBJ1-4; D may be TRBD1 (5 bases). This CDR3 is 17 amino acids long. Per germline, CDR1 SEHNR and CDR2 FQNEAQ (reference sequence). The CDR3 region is CSSSLGRGRVPNEKLFF. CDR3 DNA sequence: TGTTCCAGCAGCTTAGGCCGGGGGAGAGTTCCCAATGAAAAACTGTTTTTT. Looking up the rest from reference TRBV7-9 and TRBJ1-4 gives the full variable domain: DTGVSQNPRHKITKRGQNVTFRCDPISEHNRLYWYRQTLGQGPEFLTYFQNEAQLEKSRLLSDRFSAERPKGSFSTLEIQRTEQGDSAMYLCSSSLGRGRVPNEKLFFGSGTQLSVL.

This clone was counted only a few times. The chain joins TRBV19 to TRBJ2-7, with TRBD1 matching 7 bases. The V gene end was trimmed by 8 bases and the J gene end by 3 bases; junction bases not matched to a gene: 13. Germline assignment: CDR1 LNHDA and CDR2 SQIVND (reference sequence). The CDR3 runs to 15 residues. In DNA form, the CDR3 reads TGTGCCAGTCGCCCCACGACAGGGCTCCTCTACGAGCAGTACTTC. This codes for CASRPTTGLLYEQYF. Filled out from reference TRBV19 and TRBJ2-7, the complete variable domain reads DGGITQSPKYLFRKEGQNVTLSCEQNLNHDAMYWYRQDPGQGLRLIYYSQIVNDFQKGDIAEGYSVSREKKESFPLTVTSAQKNPTAFYLCASRPTTGLLYEQYFGPGTRLTVT.

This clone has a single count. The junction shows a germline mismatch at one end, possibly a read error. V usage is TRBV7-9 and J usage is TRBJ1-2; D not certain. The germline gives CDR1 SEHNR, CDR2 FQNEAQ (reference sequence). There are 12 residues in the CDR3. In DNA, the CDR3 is TGTTCCAGCAGCTTCCGTGGCGGAGGCTACACCTTC. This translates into CSSSFRGGGYTF.

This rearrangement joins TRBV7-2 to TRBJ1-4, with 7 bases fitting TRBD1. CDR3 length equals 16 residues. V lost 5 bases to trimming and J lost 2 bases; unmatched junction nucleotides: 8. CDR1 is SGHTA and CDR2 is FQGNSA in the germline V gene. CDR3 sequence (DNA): TGTGCCAGCAGCCATACCAAGGGGGCGACTAATGAAAAACTGTTTTTT. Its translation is CASSHTKGATNEKLFF.

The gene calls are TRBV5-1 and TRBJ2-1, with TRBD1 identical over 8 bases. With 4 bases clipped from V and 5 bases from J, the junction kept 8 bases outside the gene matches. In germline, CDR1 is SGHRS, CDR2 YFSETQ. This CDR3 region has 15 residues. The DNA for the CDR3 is TGCGCCAGCAGCGTGGAGGCAGGGGGCCACAATGAGCAGTTCTTC. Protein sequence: CASSVEAGGHNEQFF.

The CDR3 loop reads CASSPQGRDTGELFF. The CDR3 DNA is TGTGCCAGCTCACCACAAGGGAGGGACACCGGGGAGCTGTTTTTT. The rearrangement uses TRBV18 and TRBJ2-2, with TRBD2 identical over 7 bases. The CDR3 covers 15 residues. CDR1 and CDR2 from the germline V gene are KGHSH and LQKENI. V dropped 1 base and J dropped 3; count of bases not matched to a gene: 2.

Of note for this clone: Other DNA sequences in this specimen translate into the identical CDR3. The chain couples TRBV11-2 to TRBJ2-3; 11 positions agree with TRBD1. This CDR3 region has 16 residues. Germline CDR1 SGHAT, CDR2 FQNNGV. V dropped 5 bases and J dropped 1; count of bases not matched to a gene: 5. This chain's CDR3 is CASSPRTGGRTDTQYF. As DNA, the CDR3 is TGTGCCAGCAGCCCCCGGACAGGGGGCCGCACAGATACGCAGTATTTT.

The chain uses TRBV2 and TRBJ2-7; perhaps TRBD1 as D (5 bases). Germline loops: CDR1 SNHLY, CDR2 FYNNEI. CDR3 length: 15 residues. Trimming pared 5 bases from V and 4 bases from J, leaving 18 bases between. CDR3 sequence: CASSSQGNGPYEQYF. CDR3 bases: TGTGCCAGCAGTTCGCAGGGAAATGGCCCATACGAGCAGTACTTC.

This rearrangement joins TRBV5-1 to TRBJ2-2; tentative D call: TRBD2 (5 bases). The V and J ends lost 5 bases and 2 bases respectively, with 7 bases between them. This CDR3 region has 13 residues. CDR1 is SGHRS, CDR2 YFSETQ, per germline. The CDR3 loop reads CASRRANTGELFF. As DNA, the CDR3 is TGCGCCAGCAGGAGGGCAAACACCGGGGAGCTGTTTTTT.

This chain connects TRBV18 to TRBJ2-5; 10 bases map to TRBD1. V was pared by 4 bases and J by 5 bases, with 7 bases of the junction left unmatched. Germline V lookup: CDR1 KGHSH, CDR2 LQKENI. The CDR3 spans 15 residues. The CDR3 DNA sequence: TGTGCCAGCTCACGGACAGGGGGGTTGGGGGAGACCCAGTACTTC. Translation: CASSRTGGLGETQYF.

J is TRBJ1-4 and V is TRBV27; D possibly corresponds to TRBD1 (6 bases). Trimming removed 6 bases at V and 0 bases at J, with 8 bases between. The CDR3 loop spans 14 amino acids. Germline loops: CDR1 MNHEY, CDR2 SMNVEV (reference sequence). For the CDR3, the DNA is TGTGCCAGCAGGCGGACAGCAACTAATGAAAAACTGTTTTTT. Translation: CASRRTATNEKLFF.

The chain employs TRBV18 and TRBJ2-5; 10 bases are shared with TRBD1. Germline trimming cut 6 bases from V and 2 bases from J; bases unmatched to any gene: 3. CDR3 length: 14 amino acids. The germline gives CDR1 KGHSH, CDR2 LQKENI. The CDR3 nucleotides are TGTGCCAGCTCTACGGACAGGGGGCAAGAGACCCAGTACTTC. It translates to CASSTDRGQETQYF.

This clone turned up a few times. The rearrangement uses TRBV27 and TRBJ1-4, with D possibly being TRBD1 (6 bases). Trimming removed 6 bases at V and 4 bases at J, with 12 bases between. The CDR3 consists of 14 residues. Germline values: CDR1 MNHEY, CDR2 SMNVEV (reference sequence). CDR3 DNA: TGTGCCAGCAGCCAGGGGTGGGTTAATGAAAAACTGTTTTTT. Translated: CASSQGWVNEKLFF.

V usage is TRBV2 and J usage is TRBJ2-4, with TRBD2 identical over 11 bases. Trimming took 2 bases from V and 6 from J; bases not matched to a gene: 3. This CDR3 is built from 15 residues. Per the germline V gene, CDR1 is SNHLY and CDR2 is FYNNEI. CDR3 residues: CASSELGTSGNIQYF. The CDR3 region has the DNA TGTGCCAGCAGTGAATTAGGGACTAGCGGAAACATTCAGTACTTC.

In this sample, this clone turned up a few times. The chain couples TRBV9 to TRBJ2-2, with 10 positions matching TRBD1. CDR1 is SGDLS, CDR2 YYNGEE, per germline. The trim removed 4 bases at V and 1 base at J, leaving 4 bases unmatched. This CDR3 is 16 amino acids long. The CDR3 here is CASSPDRGENTGELFF. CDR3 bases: TGTGCCAGCAGCCCGGACAGGGGGGAGAACACCGGGGAGCTGTTTTTT.

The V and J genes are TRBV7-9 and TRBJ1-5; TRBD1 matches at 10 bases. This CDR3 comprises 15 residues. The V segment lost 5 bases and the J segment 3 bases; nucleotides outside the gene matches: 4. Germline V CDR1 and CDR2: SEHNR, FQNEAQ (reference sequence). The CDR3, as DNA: TGTGCCAGCAGCGGGGGACAGGGGTACAATCAGCCCCAGCATTTT. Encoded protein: CASSGGQGYNQPQHF.

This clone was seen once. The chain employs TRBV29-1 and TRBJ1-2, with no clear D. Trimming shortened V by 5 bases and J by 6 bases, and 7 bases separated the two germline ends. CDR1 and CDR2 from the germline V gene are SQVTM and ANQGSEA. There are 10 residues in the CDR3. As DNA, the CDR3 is TGCAGCGTTTATCTTGATGGCTACACCTTC. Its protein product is CSVYLDGYTF.

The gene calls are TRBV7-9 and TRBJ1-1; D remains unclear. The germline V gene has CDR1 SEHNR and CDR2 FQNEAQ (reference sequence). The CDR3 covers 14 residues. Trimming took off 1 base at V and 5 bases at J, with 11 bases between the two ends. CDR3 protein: CASSLGGGGTEAFF. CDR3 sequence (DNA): TGTGCCAGCAGCTTAGGGGGTGGAGGGACTGAAGCTTTCTTT.